The 10 T cell receptor beta chains in this list originate from one sample, sequenced in a study of CD8+ T cells in alopecia areata. Treatment of the sample: oral pan-JAK inhibitor, 5-10 mg twice daily. Sequencing templates came from extracted RNA that was reverse transcribed into cDNA. The assay was immunoSEQ multiplex PCR, and TCRdb's table has in-frame clones only and misses some. The sample gives under 130,000 clones, under 90% of which show up once; 11% is in the top ten. The source was CD8+ T cells sorted from blood, collected around week 34, from a patient treated with tofacitinib. These receptors came from a human donor with alopecia areata.

The chain combines TRBV29-1 with TRBJ1-4, with D possibly being TRBD1 (6 bases). Trimming cost V 3 bases and J 8 bases, with 16 bases left between them. This CDR3 is built from 14 residues. Germline-derived CDR1 and CDR2 are SQVTM and ANQGSEA. CDR3 in DNA: TGCAGCGTTGAGGAGGCAGGGGAGGGCGAAAAACTGTTTTTT. Translated, it gives CSVEEAGEGEKLFF.

The chain joins TRBV5-5 to TRBJ2-7; TRBD2 agrees at 11 bases. Germline V CDR1 and CDR2: SGHKS, YYEKEE (reference sequence). The CDR3 is made up of 15 amino acids. V gave up 3 bases and J gave up 7 bases; unmatched junction bases: 9. The CDR3 DNA sequence: TGTGCCAGCAGCTCCTGGACTAGCGGGTTTGCAGAGCAGTACTTC. Its protein product is CASSSWTSGFAEQYF.

In this sample, this clone turned up a few times. V usage is TRBV29-1 and J usage is TRBJ1-2, with D unclear. The CDR3 is 12 amino acids. Germline V gene data show CDR1 as SQVTM and CDR2 as ANQGSEA. V gave up 3 bases and J gave up 2 bases, with 7 bases separating them. The CDR3 DNA is TGCAGCGTTGACACGGGGAACTATGGCTACACCTTC. Its protein is CSVDTGNYGYTF.

The J gene is TRBJ2-3, the V gene TRBV29-1, with TRBD2 as a possible D gene (5 bases). The germline V gene has CDR1 SQVTM and CDR2 ANQGSEA. The CDR3 is 15 residues long. V lost 0 bases to trimming and J lost 2 bases, with 12 bases between them. The chain's CDR3 is CSVEDRGLFTDTQYF. The DNA for the CDR3 is TGCAGCGTTGAAGATCGAGGACTGTTCACAGATACGCAGTATTTT.

The genes are TRBV7-9 and TRBJ1-1; TRBD1 is a possible D gene (6 bases). The ends were cut back, 1 base at V and 6 bases at J, with 12 bases in the middle. CDR1 and CDR2 (germline): SEHNR, FQNEAQ (reference sequence). This CDR3 is 14 amino acids long. The CDR3 DNA reads TGTGCCAGCAGCTTAGAGGAAGGGGGAGCTGAAGCTTTCTTT. Translation gives CASSLEEGGAEAFF. The whole variable domain, remainder taken from reference TRBV7-9 and TRBJ1-1, is DTGVSQNPRHKITKRGQNVTFRCDPISEHNRLYWYRQTLGQGPEFLTYFQNEAQLEKSRLLSDRFSAERPKGSFSTLEIQRTEQGDSAMYLCASSLEEGGAEAFFGQGTRLTVV.

CDR3 sequence reads: CATSSLGTSGSEGHEQYF. The CDR3 DNA is TGTGCCACCAGCAGTCTAGGGACTAGCGGATCTGAGGGCCACGAGCAGTACTTC. The chain uses TRBV15 and TRBJ2-7; 11 bases agree with TRBD2. CDR3 length: 18 amino acids. V shed 3 bases, J shed 5 bases, and the junction held 15 bases outside the gene matches. Germline-derived CDR1 and CDR2 are LNHNV and YYDKDF (reference sequence).

The rearrangement links TRBV29-1 to TRBJ2-5; possible D gene TRBD2, 5 bases. In germline, CDR1 is SQVTM, CDR2 ANQGSEA. The CDR3 has 13 residues. V was shortened by 3 bases and J by 1 base, with 9 bases between the two germline ends. The CDR3 DNA sequence: TGCAGCGTTGACGGGAACCTCCAAGAGACCCAGTACTTC. The encoded protein is CSVDGNLQETQYF.

The chain uses TRBV27 and TRBJ2-1; D may be TRBD2 (5 bases). With 6 bases removed from V and 5 bases from J, the gap between germline ends came to 11 bases. CDR3 size: 13 residues. Looked up from germline, CDR1 is MNHEY and CDR2 is SMNVEV (reference sequence). CDR3 in amino acids: CASSPPGNNEQFF. For the CDR3, the DNA is TGTGCCAGCAGCCCTCCGGGAAACAATGAGCAGTTCTTC.

This chain's CDR3 is CAVREGKFQPQHF. CDR3 nucleotides: TGTGCCGTCCGTGAAGGGAAATTTCAGCCCCAGCATTTT. This rearrangement joins TRBV6-5 to TRBJ1-5; the D is unclear. V lost 11 bases and J 6 bases, leaving 17 bases between the germline ends. The germline V gene encodes CDR1 MNHEY and CDR2 SVGAGI. There are 13 residues in the CDR3.

This clone was detected a few times. The chain carries TRBV10-3 and TRBJ2-1; D might be TRBD2 (6 bases). Germline CDR1 ENHRY, CDR2 SYGVKD. Trimming pared 0 bases from V and 5 bases from J, leaving 14 bases between. The CDR3 is 16 residues long. For the CDR3, the DNA is TGTGCCATCAGTGAGTCGGGGGACCAGCGGGACAATGAGCAGTTCTTC. Amino acids: CAISESGDQRDNEQFF.